This entry lists 30 T cell receptor beta chains sequenced from one sample in a study of shared clonotypes between healthy human individuals. TCRdb's table, derived via immunoSEQ multiplex PCR, lists solely in-frame clones and lacks some. Of just over 2,000,000 clones detected, about 95% appear once; the ten largest clones hold 0.9% to 1.3%. CD45RO-negative, CCR7-selected cells formed the naive CD8 fraction, which excluded terminally differentiated effector memory CD45RA+ cells. Input material: naive CD8+ T cells sorted from blood. These receptors originate from a man younger than 35 in good health.

The rearrangement joins TRBV30 to TRBJ2-7; D call uncertain. The CDR3 length is 12 residues. V gave up 2 bases and J gave up 9 bases, with 14 bases separating them. Germline CDR1 GTSNPN, CDR2 SVGIG (reference sequence). CDR3 sequence: CAWSSKVGVQYF. Here the CDR3 DNA reads TGTGCCTGGAGTTCCAAGGTAGGCGTGCAGTACTTC. Full variable domain (missing parts from reference TRBV30 and TRBJ2-7): SQTIHQWPATLVQPVGSPLSLECTVEGTSNPNLYWYRQAAGRGLQLLFYSVGIGQISSEVPQNLSASRPQDRQFILSSKKLLLSDSGFYLCAWSSKVGVQYFGPGTRLTVT.

The chain couples TRBV13 to TRBJ2-7; 10 nucleotides align to TRBD2. CDR1 is PRHDT, CDR2 FYEKMQ, per germline (reference sequence). The CDR3 spans 16 residues. J lost 5 bases, V lost 0 bases, and 7 bases had no gene match. CDR3 amino acids: CASSLGSSGGVHEQYF. The DNA of the CDR3 is TGTGCCAGCAGCTTAGGTTCGAGCGGGGGGGTGCACGAGCAGTACTTC.

The chain links TRBV2 to TRBJ2-5, with D unresolved. The germline gives CDR1 SNHLY, CDR2 FYNNEI. The ends were cut back, 2 bases at V and 2 bases at J, with 12 bases in the middle. There are 15 residues in the CDR3. The CDR3 nucleotides are TGTGCCAGCAGTGAAATGTCGAATGAACAAGAGACCCAGTACTTC. This sequence encodes CASSEMSNEQETQYF.

V gene TRBV5-4 combines with J gene TRBJ2-5, with a weak D call TRBD2 (5 bases). The CDR3 consists of 15 residues. Germline V lookup: CDR1 SGHNT, CDR2 YYREEE (reference sequence). V was trimmed by 1 base and J by 1 base, leaving 11 bases between them. In nucleotides, the CDR3 is TGTGCCAGCAGCTTGAGCCCCGGGATCCAAGAGACCCAGTACTTC. This codes for CASSLSPGIQETQYF.

The V and J genes are TRBV9 and TRBJ2-7; D is perhaps TRBD1 or TRBD2 (5 bases each). V was shortened by 3 bases and J by 6 bases, with 13 bases between the two germline ends. CDR1 and CDR2 from the germline V gene are SGDLS and YYNGEE. CDR3 length equals 13 residues. CDR3 in amino acids: CASSDGTVLEQYF. The CDR3 DNA is TGTGCCAGCAGCGACGGGACGGTTCTCGAGCAGTACTTC. The full variable domain, its missing parts supplied by reference TRBV9 and TRBJ2-7, is DSGVTQTPKHLITATGQRVTLRCSPRSGDLSVYWYQQSLDQGLQFLIQYYNGEERAKGNILERFSAQQFPDLHSELNLSSLELGDSALYFCASSDGTVLEQYFGPGTRLTVT.

The chain links TRBV11-2 to TRBJ2-3, with TRBD2 identical over 8 bases. The CDR3 is 15 residues long. Germline CDR1 SGHAT, CDR2 FQNNGV. V lost 5 bases, J lost 4 bases, and 8 bases stayed unmatched. The CDR3 sequence: CASSGTSGASDTQYF. Written as DNA, the CDR3 is TGTGCCAGCAGCGGAACTAGCGGAGCCTCAGATACGCAGTATTTT.

The J gene is TRBJ2-3, the V gene TRBV4-1; 11 bases line up with TRBD2. The trim removed 8 bases at V and 1 base at J, leaving 5 bases unmatched. CDR1 is MGHRA and CDR2 is YSYEKL in the germline V gene. The CDR3 loop spans 15 amino acids. CDR3 loop: CASAFSGGGTDTQYF. The CDR3 DNA reads TGCGCCAGCGCCTTTAGCGGGGGGGGCACAGATACGCAGTATTTT.

In this sample, this clone turned up once. The chain employs TRBV11-3 and TRBJ1-4; D unresolved. Germline V CDR1 and CDR2: SGHNT, YENEEA. CDR3 length: 15 amino acids. V lost 1 base, J lost 11 bases, and 17 bases lay in between. As DNA, the CDR3 is TGTGCCAGCAGCTTAGCTAGCGTTGGAGGGCTCAAACTGTTTTTT. It specifies CASSLASVGGLKLFF.

This chain joins TRBV10-2 and TRBJ2-3; a weak D match, TRBD2 (7 bases). The V gene lost 8 bases and the J gene lost 4 bases, with 16 bases spanning the gap. The CDR3 runs to 14 residues. Germline V lookup: CDR1 WSHSY, CDR2 SAAADI. As DNA, the CDR3 is TGCGCCAGCGATGGGGGGGGGCAGGCAGATACGCAGTATTTT. It is translated as CASDGGGQADTQYF.

This chain joins TRBV27 and TRBJ2-3, with no clear D. The V end lost 2 bases, the J end lost 1 base, and 19 bases lay between the germline ends. Germline lookup yields CDR1 MNHEY and CDR2 SMNVEV (reference sequence). The CDR3 runs to 18 residues. The CDR3 loop reads CASSLQIPVATGTDTQYF. Here the CDR3 DNA reads TGTGCCAGCAGTTTACAAATTCCCGTCGCAACCGGCACAGATACGCAGTATTTT.

The CDR3 DNA reads TGTGCCTCCCGGGACCTGGGTGAAAAACTGTTTTTT. Protein: CASRDLGEKLFF. This chain links TRBV30 with TRBJ1-4; D may be TRBD1 (5 bases). The V gene's germline CDR1 is GTSNPN and CDR2 SVGIG (reference sequence). CDR3 length: 12 amino acids. V was shortened by 7 bases and J by 7 bases, with 13 bases between the two germline ends. Full variable domain (missing parts from reference TRBV30 and TRBJ1-4): SQTIHQWPATLVQPVGSPLSLECTVEGTSNPNLYWYRQAAGRGLQLLFYSVGIGQISSEVPQNLSASRPQDRQFILSSKKLLLSDSGFYLCASRDLGEKLFFGSGTQLSVL.

The rearrangement joins TRBV5-4 to TRBJ1-1; possible D gene TRBD1, 5 bases. Trimming removed 4 bases from V and 8 bases from J, with 15 bases in between. The germline V gene has CDR1 SGHNT and CDR2 YYREEE (reference sequence). There are 13 residues in the CDR3. CDR3 loop: CASSLTQGEEAFF. DNA for the CDR3: TGTGCCAGCAGCCTGACCCAGGGAGAAGAAGCTTTCTTT.

The rearrangement joins TRBV4-1 to TRBJ2-1, with 7 bases identical to TRBD2. The CDR3 covers 17 residues. CDR1 is MGHRA, CDR2 YSYEKL, per germline. J was trimmed by 5 bases and V by 5 bases; bases with no gene match: 15. This CDR3 is CASSGGLHTERDNEQFF. In nucleotides, the CDR3 is TGCGCCAGCAGCGGGGGACTACACACCGAAAGGGACAATGAGCAGTTCTTC.

V usage is TRBV27 and J usage is TRBJ2-7; a possible D gene is TRBD1 (6 bases). Germline values: CDR1 MNHEY, CDR2 SMNVEV (reference sequence). Trimming pared 6 bases from V and 3 bases from J, leaving 9 bases between. This CDR3 region has 12 residues. The DNA of the CDR3 is TGTGCCAGCAGAAACAGGGACTACGAGCAGTACTTC. It codes for CASRNRDYEQYF.

With regard to this clone: A read error is possible here, since a much larger clone lies one base away. V and J are TRBV4-2 and TRBJ1-2; D may be TRBD1 (6 bases). The CDR3 spans 12 residues. CDR1 is LGHNA, CDR2 YNFKEQ, per germline. V was trimmed by 4 bases and J by 5 bases, leaving 8 bases between them. CDR3 residues: CASSPDSYGYTF. In DNA form, the CDR3 reads TGTGCCAGCAGCCCGGACAGTTATGGCTACACCTTC.

This clone has just a few counts. The V and J genes are TRBV27 and TRBJ1-5; D not resolved. This CDR3 is 15 amino acids long. V lost 0 bases to trimming and J lost 1 base, with 7 bases between them. Germline values: CDR1 MNHEY, CDR2 SMNVEV (reference sequence). CDR3 nucleotide sequence: TGTGCCAGCAGTTTATCTTCCCTGAGCAATCAGCCCCAGCATTTT. It is translated as CASSLSSLSNQPQHF.

The chain has TRBV27 and TRBJ2-4; D not resolved. CDR1 MNHEY and CDR2 SMNVEV come from the germline V gene (reference sequence). Deletions cut 2 bases from V and 6 bases from J, with 11 bases between. The CDR3 is 14 amino acids. As DNA, the CDR3 is TGTGCCAGCAGTTTAGGCTCTTCAAGAAACATTCAGTACTTC. Translation: CASSLGSSRNIQYF.

This rearrangement joins TRBV15 to TRBJ2-1; 7 bases map to TRBD2. Germline-derived CDR1 and CDR2 are LNHNV and YYDKDF (reference sequence). J was trimmed by 9 bases and V by 4 bases; bases with no gene match: 9. There are 14 residues in the CDR3. In nucleotides, the CDR3 is TGTGCCACCAGCATGGGGGGGGAGACGCCTGAGCAGTTCTTC. It encodes CATSMGGETPEQFF. The full variable domain, completed using reference TRBV15 and TRBJ2-1, is DAMVIQNPRYQVTQFGKPVTLSCSQTLNHNVMYWYQQKSSQAPKLLFHYYDKDFNNEADTPDNFQSRRPNTSFCFLDIRSPGLGDTAMYLCATSMGGETPEQFFGPGTRLTVL.

This clone showed up just once. Other DNA sequences in the sample encode the same CDR3. The rearrangement uses TRBV2 and TRBJ2-3, with D unresolved. V lost 3 bases, J lost 2 bases, and 6 bases lay in between. Germline assignment: CDR1 SNHLY and CDR2 FYNNEI. This CDR3 region has 13 residues. CDR3 in amino acids: CASSDSHTDTQYF. The CDR3 coding sequence is TGTGCCAGCAGTGACAGTCACACAGATACGCAGTATTTT. The complete variable domain, with remaining parts taken from reference TRBV2 and TRBJ2-3, reads EPEVTQTPSHQVTQMGQEVILRCVPISNHLYFYWYRQILGQKVEFLVSFYNNEISEKSEIFDDQFSVERPDGSNFTLKIRSTKLEDSAMYFCASSDSHTDTQYFGPGTRLTVL.

The chain combines TRBV4-1 with TRBJ2-7; maybe TRBD2 (5 bases). Trimming removed 3 bases from V and 5 bases from J, with 11 bases in between. Germline-derived CDR1 and CDR2 are MGHRA and YSYEKL. This CDR3 region has 13 residues. CDR3 in DNA: TGCGCCAGCAGCCAGCGGGCGGCGGACGAGCAGTACTTC. The encoded protein is CASSQRAADEQYF.

Note on this clone: Other DNA sequences in the same sample also yield this CDR3. The chain has TRBV30 and TRBJ2-2; D remains unclear. CDR1 and CDR2 (germline): GTSNPN, SVGIG (reference sequence). This CDR3 is 12 amino acids long. Between the trimmed V and J ends, which lost 4 bases and 4 bases, there was a span of 7 bases. CDR3 DNA: TGTGCCTGGACCCGAGGCACCGGGGAGCTGTTTTTT. Its translation is CAWTRGTGELFF.

The chain is built from TRBV29-1 and TRBJ2-3, with 9 bases identical to TRBD1. Germline CDR1 SQVTM, CDR2 ANQGSEA. The length of the CDR3 is 13 residues. Trimming cost V 8 bases and J 3 bases; bases outside gene matches: 6. The CDR3 DNA sequence: TGCAGCACTGACAGGGGGGTGACAGATACGCAGTATTTT. It encodes CSTDRGVTDTQYF.

The chain has TRBV2 and TRBJ2-7, with D possibly called TRBD1 or TRBD2 (5 bases each). The CDR3 covers 14 residues. Trimming left V 3 bases short and J 2 bases short, with 11 bases between. Germline loops: CDR1 SNHLY, CDR2 FYNNEI. CDR3 sequence reads: CASSEGTEAYEQYF. The DNA for the CDR3 is TGTGCCAGCAGTGAGGGGACCGAAGCCTACGAGCAGTACTTC.

This chain uses TRBV5-1 with TRBJ2-5, with D possibly matching TRBD2 (6 bases). Germline CDR1 is SGHRS and CDR2 is YFSETQ. Trimming cost V 0 bases and J 3 bases, with 12 bases left between them. The CDR3 loop spans 15 amino acids. CDR3 DNA: TGCGCCAGCAGCTTGGCGGCTAGCGTAGAAGAGACCCAGTACTTC. It codes for CASSLAASVEETQYF.

The chain has TRBV9 and TRBJ2-3; D is tentatively TRBD1 or TRBD2 (5 bases each). The CDR3 sequence is 14 residues long. Trimming stripped 3 bases from V and 4 bases from J, with 12 bases between. From germline, CDR1 is SGDLS and CDR2 YYNGEE. The CDR3 DNA is TGTGCCAGCAGCGACCGGGACGGACCAGATACGCAGTATTTT. It is translated as CASSDRDGPDTQYF.

V gene TRBV7-8 combines with J gene TRBJ2-1; 7 bases are shared with TRBD2. Looked up from germline, CDR1 is SGHVS and CDR2 is FQNEAQ. CDR3 length equals 17 residues. Trimming at V came to 1 base and at J to 5 bases, leaving 11 bases not matched to a gene. Here the CDR3 reads CASSLEKLGEGNNEQFF. The CDR3 DNA is TGTGCCAGCAGCTTAGAGAAATTGGGGGAGGGAAACAATGAGCAGTTCTTC. The variable domain in full, completed from reference TRBV7-8 and TRBJ2-1, reads GAGVSQSPRYKVAKRGQDVALRCDPISGHVSLFWYQQALGQGPEFLTYFQNEAQLDKSGLPSDRFFAERPEGSVSTLKIQRTQQEDSAVYLCASSLEKLGEGNNEQFFGPGTRLTVL.

The gene calls are TRBV19 and TRBJ1-1; D not certain. The CDR3 has 13 residues. V dropped 4 bases and J dropped 2 bases, with 8 bases sitting between them. Germline CDR1 is LNHDA and CDR2 is SQIVND (reference sequence). CDR3 nucleotide sequence: TGTGCCAGTAGTAGGGTGGCCAACACTGAAGCTTTCTTT. It specifies CASSRVANTEAFF.

V is TRBV29-1 and J is TRBJ1-1, with D perhaps TRBD1 (5 bases). Trimming removed 5 bases from V and 3 bases from J, with 19 bases in between. Germline CDR1 and CDR2: SQVTM and ANQGSEA. The CDR3 runs 15 residues. CDR3 nucleotide sequence: TGCAGCGTTTCTTTCACTGGGGGGGGTGACACTGAAGCTTTCTTT. As protein: CSVSFTGGGDTEAFF.

The CDR3 loop reads CASSHTSGVGETQYF. DNA of the CDR3: TGTGCCAGCAGCCACACTAGCGGGGTCGGAGAGACCCAGTACTTC. V gene TRBV5-8 combines with J gene TRBJ2-5; the match to TRBD2 covers 10 bases. Germline assignment: CDR1 SGHTS and CDR2 YDEGEE. The CDR3 extends over 15 amino acids. The trim removed 4 bases at V and 4 bases at J, leaving 7 bases unmatched.

The chain uses TRBV5-1 and TRBJ1-5; 10 bases line up with TRBD1. There are 13 residues in the CDR3. V lost 3 bases to trimming and J lost 6 bases; unmatched junction nucleotides: 0. The germline CDR1 and CDR2 sequences are SGHRS and YFSETQ. For the CDR3, the DNA is TGCGCCAGCAGCTGGACAGGGGGTCAGCCCCAGCATTTT. Encoded protein: CASSWTGGQPQHF.